This T cell receptor (beta chain) came from a study of blood T cell repertoires in COVID-19. Study overall: T cells, B-cell-depleted T cells, or PBMCs provided the cDNA or gDNA that served as material.

The CDR3 consists of 14 residues. In germline, CDR1 is KGHSY, CDR2 FQNENV. Trimming at V came to 4 bases and at J to 7 bases, leaving 10 bases not matched to a gene. TCRdb keeps only in-frame clones here, not all; method: immunoSEQ multiplex PCR. The table has 300,000 or so clones, 85% seen once; the top ten hold around 4.1%. This TCR was sampled from a woman aged 45-65 years with active or convalescent COVID-19. The specimen sequenced was peripheral blood. V and J are TRBV16 and TRBJ2-7; TRBD1 matches at 7 bases. The CDR3: CASSPGTASGEQYF. CDR3 DNA sequence: TGTGCCAGCAGCCCCGGGACAGCTTCAGGTGAGCAGTACTTC.